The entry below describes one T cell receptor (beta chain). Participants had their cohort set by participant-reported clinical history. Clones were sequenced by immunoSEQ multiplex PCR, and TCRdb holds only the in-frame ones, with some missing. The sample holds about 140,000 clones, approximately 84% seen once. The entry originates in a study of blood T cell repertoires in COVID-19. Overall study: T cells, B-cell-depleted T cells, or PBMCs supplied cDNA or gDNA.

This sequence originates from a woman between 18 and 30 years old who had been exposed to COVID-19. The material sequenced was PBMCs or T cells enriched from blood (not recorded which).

The CDR3 DNA reads TGTGCCAGCAGCTTAGGAGGGTCTGGCTACACCTTC. Protein sequence: CASSLGGSGYTF. The chain links TRBV11-2 to TRBJ1-2; D unresolved. V was shortened by 1 base and J by 7 bases, with 7 bases between the two germline ends. Looked up from germline, CDR1 is SGHAT and CDR2 is FQNNGV. The CDR3 spans 12 residues.